These 18 T cell receptor beta chains came from one sample sequenced in a study of T-cell memory formation after mild COVID-19. TCRdb analysed the 5' RACE reads with MiXCR anew, one entry per CDR3 protein. The table records about 140,000 distinct CDR3 sequences, 14% of them present only once. Sequenced: PBMCs or a T cell subset sorted from them (not recorded which). Source of these receptors: an adult woman who had mild COVID-19 (a few samples of this study predate the infection). Cell type and time point are not known.

The chain has TRBV9 and TRBJ2-7; possibly TRBD1 for D (5 bases). CDR1 is SGDLS, CDR2 YYNGEE, per germline. Trimming left V 1 base short and J 5 bases short, with 16 bases between. The CDR3 runs to 15 residues. The CDR3 nucleotides read TGTGCCAGCAGCGTATACCAGGGATTCGGAAACGAGCAGTACTTC. Amino acids: CASSVYQGFGNEQYF.

The rearrangement links TRBV4-2 to TRBJ1-4; no clear D gene. V was trimmed by 0 bases and J by 0 bases, leaving 8 bases between them. This CDR3 is built from 16 residues. Germline CDR1 and CDR2: LGHNA and YNFKEQ. The DNA for the CDR3 is TGTGCCAGCAGCCAAGAAAACCTTGCAACTAATGAAAAACTGTTTTTT. The encoded protein is CASSQENLATNEKLFF.

This clonotype appeared many times. The V call is TRBV7-9, the J call TRBJ2-7, with D perhaps matching TRBD1 (6 bases). In germline, CDR1 is SEHNR, CDR2 FQNEAQ (reference sequence). Between the trimmed V and J ends, which lost 0 bases and 6 bases, there was a span of 6 bases. This CDR3 is built from 12 residues. CDR3 nucleotides: TGTGCCAGCAGCTTAGCCAGGGGCGAGCAGTACTTC. It translates to CASSLARGEQYF.

This clonotype was seen a few times. CDR3 nucleotides: TGTGCCAGTAGCTCGATAGGGGTCACTGAAGCTTTCTTT. It specifies CASSSIGVTEAFF. V gene TRBV19 combines with J gene TRBJ1-1, with a tentative D call TRBD1 (5 bases). The CDR3 extends over 13 amino acids. V was trimmed by 6 bases and J by 4 bases, leaving 12 bases between them. Germline V CDR1 and CDR2: LNHDA, SQIVND (reference sequence).

The CDR3 DNA sequence: TGCAGTGCTTTACAACTAGACCATGAGCAGTTCTTC. This gives the protein CSALQLDHEQFF. The rearrangement uses TRBV20-1 and TRBJ2-1, with TRBD2 as a possible D gene (5 bases). The CDR3 is made up of 12 amino acids. Looked up from germline, CDR1 is DFQATT and CDR2 is SNEGSKA (reference sequence). With 5 bases removed from V and 8 bases from J, the gap between germline ends came to 13 bases.

Note on this clonotype: A much more abundant neighbour one base away suggests this may be a read error. CDR3 coding DNA: TGTGCCAGCAGTTATACCCAACGGGAAGGTTCACCCCTCCACTTT. Protein: CASSYTQREGSPLHF. This chain connects TRBV6-6 to TRBJ1-6; D gene ambiguous. The germline gives CDR1 MNHNY, CDR2 SVGAGI (reference sequence). This CDR3 spans 15 amino acids. Trimming removed 3 bases from V and 9 bases from J, with 15 bases in between.

V and J are TRBV7-2 and TRBJ2-2; D is perhaps TRBD1 or TRBD2 (6 bases each). The CDR3 runs 16 residues. V dropped 7 bases and J dropped 5 bases, with 20 bases sitting between them. The germline CDR1 and CDR2 sequences are SGHTA and FQGNSA. The CDR3, as DNA: TGTGCCAGCACAACCGACAGGCGGAGGGGGACCGGGGAGCTGTTTTTT. Its translation is CASTTDRRRGTGELFF.

This clonotype was seen a handful of times. The rearrangement joins TRBV20-1 to TRBJ2-3; D gene unclear. Germline V gene lookup returns CDR1 DFQATT and CDR2 SNEGSKA (reference sequence). Trimming stripped 1 base from V and 0 bases from J, with 11 bases between. This CDR3 has 15 residues. CDR3 coding DNA: TGCAGTGCTAGAGTTCCGATTACTAGCACAGATACGCAGTATTTT. It specifies CSARVPITSTDTQYF.

A note on this clonotype: In this CDR3 the conserved last residue, phenylalanine or tryptophan, is missing, so a read error is likely. The DNA is left out, because the CDR3 cannot be placed on it with certainty; the CDR3 is given as TCRdb lists it. The gene calls are TRBV27 and TRBJ1-2; whether TRBD1, the table's D call, matches the DNA was not checked. Germline V CDR1 and CDR2: MNHEY, SMNVEV (reference sequence). The CDR3 length is 13 residues, termini included. The CDR3 reads CASSLTPGDGYTV.

This clonotype was seen more than once but under ten times. The chain links TRBV24-1 to TRBJ2-7, with a weak D call TRBD1 (6 bases). V was shortened by 3 bases and J by 5 bases, with 13 bases between the two germline ends. Germline values: CDR1 KGHDR, CDR2 SFDVKD. The CDR3 extends over 14 amino acids. The CDR3 is CATSDIQGSDEQYF. Written as DNA, the CDR3 is TGTGCCACCAGTGATATACAGGGTAGCGACGAGCAGTACTTC.

The chain combines TRBV12-3 or TRBV12-4 with TRBJ2-7; no clear D gene. This CDR3 has 15 residues. Trimming shortened V by 6 bases and J by 5 bases, and 20 bases separated the two germline ends. The CDR3 reads CASSLDSDELNEQYF. CDR3 nucleotides: TGTGCCAGCAGCCTTGACTCTGACGAACTTAACGAGCAGTACTTC.

This rearrangement joins TRBV5-5 to TRBJ1-4; D remains ambiguous. The ends were cut back, 0 bases at V and 4 bases at J, with 13 bases in the middle. Germline CDR1 is SGHKS and CDR2 is YYEKEE (reference sequence). The CDR3 runs to 16 residues. CDR3: CASSLGGSGGNEKLFF. In nucleotides, the CDR3 is TGTGCCAGCAGCTTGGGGGGAAGCGGAGGTAATGAAAAACTGTTTTTT.

This clonotype appeared many times. The J gene is TRBJ2-7, the V gene TRBV4-3; TRBD1 matches 11 bases. The J segment lost 7 bases and the V segment lost 0 bases, leaving 8 bases of the junction unmatched. The germline CDR1 and CDR2 sequences are LGHNA and YSLEER. This CDR3 region has 16 residues. The CDR3 here is CASSQDTGQGAKEQYF. The CDR3 DNA sequence: TGCGCCAGCAGCCAAGATACAGGACAGGGGGCTAAAGAGCAGTACTTC.

The table lists this clonotype with a few counts. This chain uses TRBV7-9 with TRBJ2-3; 11 bases line up with TRBD2. Germline trimming cut 4 bases from V and 5 bases from J; bases unmatched to any gene: 8. Germline V gene lookup returns CDR1 SEHNR and CDR2 FQNEAQ (reference sequence). This CDR3 has 16 residues. Written as DNA, the CDR3 is TGTGCCAGCAGCTCGGGACTAGCGGAAAGGGTAGATACGCAGTATTTT. Translating it yields CASSSGLAERVDTQYF.

The chain links TRBV4-1 to TRBJ1-1; D is possibly TRBD1 (6 bases). The germline gives CDR1 MGHRA, CDR2 YSYEKL. The CDR3 sequence is 14 residues long. The V end was cut by 4 bases, the J end by 3 bases, with 12 bases between. CDR3 protein: CASSLTRGDTEAFF. As DNA, the CDR3 is TGCGCCAGCAGCCTTACGAGGGGGGACACTGAAGCTTTCTTT.

The CDR3 DNA reads TGTGCCAGCAGCGTAGCAGCACAAGAGACCCAGTACTTC. Protein: CASSVAAQETQYF. The V call is TRBV9, the J call TRBJ2-5; no definite D call. The CDR3 spans 13 residues. Germline V gene sequence: CDR1 SGDLS, CDR2 YYNGEE. V dropped 0 bases and J dropped 2 bases, with 5 bases sitting between them.

This clonotype was observed a few times. J is TRBJ2-1 and V is TRBV5-1; no clear D. CDR1 is SGHRS and CDR2 is YFSETQ in the germline V gene. Trimming pared 4 bases from V and 5 bases from J, leaving 16 bases between. CDR3 length: 15 residues. In nucleotides, the CDR3 is TGCGCCAGCAGCCCTACTTGGGCAGGTCACAATGAGCAGTTCTTC. It yields the protein CASSPTWAGHNEQFF.

This clonotype was seen a handful of times. The V gene is TRBV12-3 or TRBV12-4, the J gene TRBJ2-7, with D unclear. Deletions cut 6 bases from V and 3 bases from J, with 6 bases between. The CDR3 is made up of 11 amino acids. The CDR3 here is CASRRDYEQYF. CDR3 nucleotides: TGTGCCAGCAGGAGAGACTACGAGCAGTACTTC.